One sample yielded the 20 T cell receptor beta chains listed below, sequenced in a study of blood T cell repertoires in COVID-19. Clones were sequenced by immunoSEQ multiplex PCR, and TCRdb holds only the in-frame ones, with some missing. Of 300,000 to 450,000 clones listed, 85% to 90% are singletons. Material: peripheral blood. The receptors originated from a human donor in a cohort sampled during active COVID-19.

V is TRBV4-2 and J is TRBJ2-7; 11 nucleotides match TRBD2. The length of the CDR3 is 14 residues. With V trimmed by 3 bases and J by 3 bases, 1 base remained unmatched. CDR1 is LGHNA and CDR2 is YNFKEQ in the germline V gene. This chain's CDR3 is CASSHTSGSYEQYF. CDR3 bases: TGTGCCAGCAGCCATACTAGCGGGAGCTACGAGCAGTACTTC.

The chain employs TRBV19 and TRBJ2-1, with 9 bases fitting TRBD2. Losses at the gene ends were 4 bases for V and 7 bases for J; bases not matched to a gene: 2. Germline CDR1 is LNHDA and CDR2 is SQIVND (reference sequence). CDR3 length: 13 amino acids. The CDR3 DNA sequence: TGTGCCAGTAGTAGCGGGAGGGTAAATGAGCAGTTCTTC. It is translated as CASSSGRVNEQFF.

This clone was counted a single time. The J gene is TRBJ1-1, the V gene TRBV30; D gene uncertain. Germline V gene lookup returns CDR1 GTSNPN and CDR2 SVGIG (reference sequence). The CDR3 contains 13 residues. V was cut by 3 bases and J by 1 base, with 9 bases left in between. DNA for the CDR3: TGTGCCTGGAGGGCGGGAGGGAACACTGAAGCTTTCTTT. Translation: CAWRAGGNTEAFF.

This clone was recorded a few times. V and J are TRBV18 and TRBJ2-7, with TRBD2 identical over 9 bases. J lost 4 bases, V lost 6 bases, and 7 bases had no gene match. The CDR3 is made up of 14 amino acids. Germline CDR1 KGHSH, CDR2 LQKENI. CDR3 loop: CASSVGAGGYEQYF. CDR3 DNA sequence: TGTGCCAGCTCCGTCGGTGCGGGAGGGTACGAGCAGTACTTC.

The CDR3 region is CASSEGPYYGYTF. DNA for the CDR3: TGTGCCAGCAGTGAAGGGCCGTACTATGGCTACACCTTC. The gene calls are TRBV6-1 and TRBJ1-2; D is unclear. CDR1 is MNHNS, CDR2 SASEGT, per germline. The CDR3 contains 13 residues. Trimming cost V 1 base and J 3 bases, with 6 bases left between them.

This clone was seen only a few times. The rearrangement uses TRBV18 and TRBJ1-1, with D unclear. V lost 1 base and J 6 bases, leaving 6 bases between the germline ends. The CDR3 has 12 residues. Germline V gene data show CDR1 as KGHSH and CDR2 as LQKENI. CDR3 sequence: CASSPRVAEAFF. The DNA for the CDR3 is TGTGCCAGCTCACCACGAGTGGCTGAAGCTTTCTTT. Filled out from reference TRBV18 and TRBJ1-1, the complete variable domain reads NAGVMQNPRHLVRRRGQEARLRCSPMKGHSHVYWYRQLPEEGLKFMVYLQKENIIDESGMPKERFSAEFPKEGPSILRIQQVVRGDSAAYFCASSPRVAEAFFGQGTRLTVV.

This clone has just a few counts. V is TRBV7-9 and J is TRBJ2-7; 8 positions match TRBD1. J lost 6 bases, V lost 5 bases, and 6 bases had no gene match. From germline, CDR1 is SEHNR and CDR2 FQNEAQ (reference sequence). CDR3 length: 13 amino acids. In DNA form, the CDR3 reads TGTGCCAGCAGCCCATCAGGGGGCGGCGAGCAGTACTTC. Amino acid sequence: CASSPSGGGEQYF.

This clone has just one count. The chain has TRBV12-3 or TRBV12-4 and TRBJ1-1, with unresolved D. V dropped 1 base and J dropped 5 bases, with 8 bases sitting between them. The CDR3 length is 13 residues. CDR3: CASSLVFGTEAFF. CDR3 nucleotide sequence: TGTGCCAGCAGTTTAGTTTTCGGGACTGAAGCTTTCTTT.

The V and J genes are TRBV2 and TRBJ2-5; TRBD1 matches at 10 bases. The V segment lost 5 bases and the J segment 5 bases; nucleotides outside the gene matches: 11. The germline CDR1 and CDR2 sequences are SNHLY and FYNNEI. The CDR3 loop spans 16 amino acids. The CDR3 spells CASSRLPGQGWETQYF. CDR3 bases: TGTGCCAGCAGTCGACTTCCGGGACAGGGGTGGGAGACCCAGTACTTC.

The chain has TRBV28 and TRBJ1-6, with D uncertain. CDR1 is MDHEN, CDR2 SYDVKM, per germline. The CDR3 sequence is 16 residues long. The ends were cut back, 3 bases at V and 10 bases at J, with 19 bases in the middle. Here the CDR3 DNA reads TGTGCCAGCAGTTTCAAGGCAAGAATACTAGGCTCACCCCTCCACTTT. Translating it yields CASSFKARILGSPLHF.

The chain has TRBV10-3 and TRBJ1-1; the D gene is possibly TRBD1 (6 bases). From germline, CDR1 is ENHRY and CDR2 SYGVKD. There are 18 residues in the CDR3. V dropped 2 bases and J dropped 0 bases, with 19 bases sitting between them. This CDR3 is CAISEGGRTAQMNTEAFF. In DNA, the CDR3 is TGTGCCATCAGTGAGGGAGGTCGGACAGCACAAATGAACACTGAAGCTTTCTTT.

A single count supports this clone. The CDR3 DNA is TGTGCCAGCAGTGAATTTCGACAGAATGAGCAGTTCTTC. As protein: CASSEFRQNEQFF. The chain combines TRBV2 with TRBJ2-1, with D possibly matching TRBD1 (5 bases). The V and J ends lost 2 bases and 7 bases respectively, with 9 bases between them. In germline, CDR1 is SNHLY, CDR2 FYNNEI. CDR3 length: 13 amino acids.

On this clone: One end of the junction is discordant with germline, which a read error may explain. V and J are TRBV18 and TRBJ2-1; 7 nucleotides match TRBD1. Germline CDR1 and CDR2: KGHSH and LQKENI. There are 14 residues in the CDR3. For the CDR3, the DNA is TGTGCCAGCTCACCAGTGGGACAGTACAAAGAGCAGTTCTTC. Amino acid sequence: CASSPVGQYKEQFF.

V usage is TRBV29-1 and J usage is TRBJ1-4, with a possible D match to TRBD1 (5 bases). The V gene lost 4 bases and the J gene lost 5 bases, with 14 bases spanning the gap. The CDR3 is made up of 14 amino acids. Germline CDR1 SQVTM, CDR2 ANQGSEA. CDR3 DNA: TGCAGCGTTGCGTGGGGCAGAGAGAATGAAAAACTGTTTTTT. This gives the protein CSVAWGRENEKLFF. Based on the CDR3 plus reference TRBV29-1 and TRBJ1-4, the full variable domain is SAVISQKPSRDICQRGTSLTIQCQVDSQVTMMFWYRQQPGQSLTLIATANQGSEATYESGFVIDKFPISRPNLTFSTLTVSNMSPEDSSIYLCSVAWGRENEKLFFGSGTQLSVL.

The table lists this clone with a few counts. The rearrangement joins TRBV9 to TRBJ2-2; no clear D gene. CDR1 SGDLS and CDR2 YYNGEE come from the germline V gene. Trimming left V 0 bases short and J 7 bases short, with 7 bases between. The length of the CDR3 is 13 residues. CDR3 protein: CASSVGGNGELFF. The CDR3 DNA reads TGTGCCAGCAGCGTAGGAGGAAACGGGGAGCTGTTTTTT.

The genes are TRBV6-5 and TRBJ2-1; D unclear. CDR1 and CDR2 from the germline V gene are MNHEY and SVGAGI. V dropped 11 bases and J dropped 0 bases, with 5 bases sitting between them. This CDR3 comprises 11 residues. The CDR3 nucleotides are TGTGCCGGGCGCTCCTACAATGAGCAGTTCTTC. Its translation is CAGRSYNEQFF.

This clone showed up just a few times. The rearrangement joins TRBV2 to TRBJ2-1, with 7 bases matching TRBD2. The germline V gene has CDR1 SNHLY and CDR2 FYNNEI. V shed 6 bases and J 3 bases; nucleotides not matched to a gene: 2. The CDR3 is 13 amino acids. CDR3 region: CASSPGGYNEQFF. Written as DNA, the CDR3 is TGTGCCAGCAGCCCGGGGGGCTACAATGAGCAGTTCTTC.

The V and J genes are TRBV21-1 and TRBJ2-7; the D call of TRBD1 is as the table states it, not checked on the DNA. TRBV21-1 is given as a pseudogene. The CDR3 contains 14 residues. The CDR3 protein is CASPFDRGRYEQYF. CDR3 sequence (DNA): TGTGCCAGCCCCTTCGACAGGGGGCGTTACGAGCAGTACTTC.

The chain has TRBV6-1 and TRBJ2-4; the D is unclear. Trimming took 3 bases from V and 8 from J, leaving 11 bases between them. This CDR3 has 13 residues. CDR1 and CDR2 (germline): MNHNS, SASEGT. This CDR3 reads CASSDNRGDIQYF. The CDR3 DNA reads TGTGCCAGCAGTGATAATCGTGGAGACATTCAGTACTTC.

J is TRBJ2-3 and V is TRBV7-8; D remains ambiguous. The V gene lost 4 bases and the J gene lost 6 bases, with 11 bases spanning the gap. Germline CDR1 and CDR2: SGHVS and FQNEAQ. This CDR3 comprises 13 residues. The chain's CDR3 is CASSSGPFDTQYF. CDR3 in DNA: TGTGCCAGCAGCTCTGGGCCATTCGATACGCAGTATTTT. Supplemented by reference TRBV7-8 and TRBJ2-3, the full variable domain reads GAGVSQSPRYKVAKRGQDVALRCDPISGHVSLFWYQQALGQGPEFLTYFQNEAQLDKSGLPSDRFFAERPEGSVSTLKIQRTQQEDSAVYLCASSSGPFDTQYFGPGTRLTVL.